These 29 T cell receptor beta chains originate from one sample sequenced in a study of identifying expanded T cells in peripheral blood. The data were produced by immunoSEQ multiplex PCR, yet TCRdb's version contains in-frame clones alone and is incomplete. The table records under 130,000 clones, roughly 90% of them present only once. What was sequenced was blood. Receptors originate from a person aged 18-70 years in good health.

The J gene is TRBJ1-3, the V gene TRBV7-9; D possibly corresponds to TRBD1 (6 bases). V shed 5 bases and J shed 0 bases, with 14 bases lying between them. The CDR3 runs to 16 residues. Germline V CDR1 and CDR2: SEHNR, FQNEAQ (reference sequence). CDR3 nucleotides: TGTGCCAGCAGCCCAAGACAGGCTAGCTCTGGAAACACCATATATTTT. This translates into CASSPRQASSGNTIYF.

This clone was counted once. This rearrangement joins TRBV6-4 to TRBJ2-7, with a weak D call TRBD1 (6 bases). The CDR3 totals 16 residues. Germline CDR1 is MRHNA and CDR2 is SNTAGT. V was shortened by 6 bases and J by 0 bases, with 18 bases between the two germline ends. DNA of the CDR3: TGTGCCAGCAGGCCCGCCGTCAGGACAGACTCCTACGAGCAGTACTTC. Protein sequence: CASRPAVRTDSYEQYF.

The chain joins TRBV5-6 to TRBJ1-6, with D possibly being TRBD1 (6 bases). The CDR3 totals 17 residues. Trimming took off 4 bases at V and 7 bases at J, with 21 bases between the two ends. CDR1 SGHDT and CDR2 YYEEEE come from the germline V gene. CDR3 in amino acids: CASSLGGAGGTNSPLHF. DNA of the CDR3: TGTGCCAGCAGCCTTGGGGGGGCTGGCGGAACCAATTCACCCCTCCACTTT.

The chain couples TRBV5-5 to TRBJ2-3, with TRBD1 as a possible D gene (6 bases). Trimming removed 4 bases from V and 1 base from J, with 7 bases in between. The CDR3 consists of 13 residues. The germline CDR1 and CDR2 sequences are SGHKS and YYEKEE (reference sequence). CDR3 sequence (DNA): TGTGCCAGCAGCCGGACAGGCACAGATACGCAGTATTTT. This encodes CASSRTGTDTQYF.

The rearrangement uses TRBV27 and TRBJ1-3; D is possibly TRBD1 (6 bases). Trimming removed 8 bases at V and 0 bases at J, with 17 bases between. The CDR3 has 16 residues. The germline V gene encodes CDR1 MNHEY and CDR2 SMNVEV (reference sequence). The CDR3 DNA sequence: TGTGCCAGCCGGAGGGGGGGAGCGAGCTCTGGAAACACCATATATTTT. It encodes CASRRGGASSGNTIYF.

This clone showed up just once. This chain links TRBV18 with TRBJ1-3, with D unresolved. This CDR3 region has 15 residues. Germline-derived CDR1 and CDR2 are KGHSH and LQKENI. The ends were cut back, 3 bases at V and 0 bases at J, with 9 bases in the middle. CDR3 coding DNA: TGTGCCAGCTCACCGGTCGGGAGCTCTGGAAACACCATATATTTT. As protein: CASSPVGSSGNTIYF.

V gene TRBV7-2 combines with J gene TRBJ2-5; no clear D. This CDR3 has 14 residues. The V gene's germline CDR1 is SGHTA and CDR2 FQGNSA. The V end lost 1 base, the J end lost 5 bases, and 11 bases lay between the germline ends. DNA of the CDR3: TGTGCCAGCAGCTTAGACGTTAGATCGGAGACCCAGTACTTC. As protein: CASSLDVRSETQYF.

The chain combines TRBV4-3 with TRBJ2-5; no clear D. Germline CDR1 LGHNA, CDR2 YSLEER. Trimming removed 5 bases at V and 5 bases at J, with 18 bases between. The CDR3 totals 15 residues. CDR3 sequence (DNA): TGCGCCAGCAGCGTTAACAGTGCTGGATGGGAGACCCAGTACTTC. Amino acid sequence: CASSVNSAGWETQYF.

The chain is built from TRBV7-2 and TRBJ1-1; tentative D call: TRBD1 (5 bases). This CDR3 contains 14 residues. The V gene lost 4 bases and the J gene lost 5 bases, with 14 bases spanning the gap. From germline, CDR1 is SGHTA and CDR2 FQGNSA. DNA for the CDR3: TGTGCCAGCAGCTGGAGGGAAAGGGGAACTGAAGCTTTCTTT. Translating gives CASSWRERGTEAFF.

The V and J genes are TRBV6-5 and TRBJ2-3; 7 nucleotides line up with TRBD2. After removal of 2 bases from V and 10 bases from J, the junction contained 12 bases not matched to a gene. From germline, CDR1 is MNHEY and CDR2 SVGAGI. This CDR3 is 15 amino acids long. The CDR3, as DNA: TGTGCCAGCAGTTACGACGGGGGGACTCCACGTCCGCAGTATTTT. This gives the protein CASSYDGGTPRPQYF.

This sequence joins TRBV10-1 and TRBJ1-2; the D is unclear. Trimming pared 8 bases from V and 0 bases from J, leaving 10 bases between. CDR1 and CDR2 from the germline V gene are WNHNN and SYGVQD (reference sequence). The CDR3 length is 13 residues. For the CDR3, the DNA is TGCGCCAGCCCCGAGGGAGCTAACTATGGCTACACCTTC. This codes for CASPEGANYGYTF.

This chain links TRBV7-2 with TRBJ2-2; D is uncertain. Trimming took off 5 bases at V and 4 bases at J, with 20 bases between the two ends. The CDR3 has 17 residues. The V gene's germline CDR1 is SGHTA and CDR2 FQGNSA. Here the CDR3 DNA reads TGTGCCAGCAGCCATACGAGCATTCCACCGGGCACCGGGGAGCTGTTTTTT. It yields the protein CASSHTSIPPGTGELFF.

The V and J genes are TRBV15 and TRBJ2-1; 13 bases match TRBD2. J was trimmed by 6 bases and V by 1 base; bases with no gene match: 9. Per the germline V gene, CDR1 is LNHNV and CDR2 is YYDKDF (reference sequence). This CDR3 comprises 18 residues. CDR3: CATSRGGLAGNIPNEQFF. In nucleotides, the CDR3 is TGTGCCACCAGCAGAGGGGGACTAGCGGGAAACATACCCAATGAGCAGTTCTTC.

The gene calls are TRBV28 and TRBJ2-3, with D perhaps matching TRBD1 (5 bases). Germline CDR1 reads MDHEN; CDR2 reads SYDVKM. V lost 3 bases and J lost 0, with 10 bases in between. The CDR3 totals 15 residues. The CDR3 DNA sequence: TGTGCCAGCAGTTTTACAGGTTCTAGCACAGATACGCAGTATTTT. This translates into CASSFTGSSTDTQYF. The full variable domain, with the rest looked up from reference TRBV28 and TRBJ2-3, is DVKVTQSSRYLVKRTGEKVFLECVQDMDHENMFWYRQDPGLGLRLIYFSYDVKMKEKGDIPEGYSVSREKKERFSLILESASTNQTSMYLCASSFTGSSTDTQYFGPGTRLTVL.

This clone was observed a few times. V usage is TRBV5-1 and J usage is TRBJ2-7, with D possibly being TRBD1 (6 bases). Trimming shortened V by 1 base and J by 3 bases, and 11 bases separated the two germline ends. Germline V lookup: CDR1 SGHRS, CDR2 YFSETQ. CDR3 length: 14 amino acids. CDR3 in amino acids: CASSLQGGGYEQYF. CDR3 nucleotides: TGCGCCAGCAGCTTGCAAGGGGGTGGCTACGAGCAGTACTTC.

The J gene is TRBJ1-2, the V gene TRBV9; D is possibly TRBD1 (6 bases). V lost 3 bases, J lost 0 bases, and 6 bases lay in between. Germline V gene sequence: CDR1 SGDLS, CDR2 YYNGEE. This CDR3 contains 13 residues. CDR3 sequence (DNA): TGTGCCAGCAGCGACAGGGCTAACTATGGCTACACCTTC. Its translation: CASSDRANYGYTF.

As regards this clone: The junction does not match germline at one end; this may be a read error. The rearrangement uses TRBV19 and TRBJ1-1; maybe TRBD1 (5 bases). From germline, CDR1 is LNHDA and CDR2 SQIVND (reference sequence). The CDR3 has 14 residues. CDR3 protein: CAGSATVLNTEAFF. CDR3 in DNA: TGTGCCGGTAGTGCGACAGTTTTGAACACTGAAGCTTTCTTT.

In this sample, this clone turned up a few times. The chain couples TRBV2 to TRBJ1-5; D not certain. This CDR3 is 12 amino acids long. Trimming took off 11 bases at V and 5 bases at J, with 13 bases between the two ends. CDR1 and CDR2 (germline): SNHLY, FYNNEI. CDR3 nucleotides: TGTGCCTCCCTCGGGGTGGATCAGCCCCAGCATTTT. Translating it yields CASLGVDQPQHF.

This clone was picked up a small number of times. The chain carries TRBV5-1 and TRBJ2-7; 8 nucleotides agree with TRBD2. CDR1 is SGHRS, CDR2 YFSETQ, per germline. V was clipped by 4 bases and J by 10 bases; unmatched bases: 10. The CDR3 is made up of 13 amino acids. CDR3 in DNA: TGCGCCAGCAGCCCTCCCGGGACTAGGTACCAGTACTTC. As protein: CASSPPGTRYQYF. The variable domain in full, completed from reference TRBV5-1 and TRBJ2-7, reads KAGVTQTPRYLIKTRGQQVTLSCSPISGHRSVSWYQQTPGQGLQFLFEYFSETQRNKGNFPGRFSGRQFSNSRSEMNVSTLELGDSALYLCASSPPGTRYQYFGPGTRLTVT.

The chain combines TRBV19 with TRBJ1-2; D might be TRBD1 (5 bases). The germline V gene encodes CDR1 LNHDA and CDR2 SQIVND (reference sequence). Trimming took 9 bases from V and 3 from J, leaving 14 bases between them. This CDR3 region has 13 residues. The CDR3 here is CASTRDSYYGYTF. DNA for the CDR3: TGTGCCAGCACCCGGGACTCTTACTATGGCTACACCTTC.

V usage is TRBV7-9 and J usage is TRBJ2-5; 9 bases are shared with TRBD1. The CDR3 contains 13 residues. J gave up 3 bases and V 5 bases, and 1 base lay outside the gene matches. In germline, CDR1 is SEHNR, CDR2 FQNEAQ (reference sequence). CDR3 nucleotide sequence: TGTGCCAGCAGCCGGGACAGGGAAGAGACCCAGTACTTC. Its protein product is CASSRDREETQYF.

The chain recombines TRBV11-2 with TRBJ2-5; 8 bases agree with TRBD1. The CDR3 totals 16 residues. The junction had 12 bases not matched to a gene; V was cut back by 3 bases and J by 6 bases. The germline V gene has CDR1 SGHAT and CDR2 FQNNGV. The CDR3 DNA is TGTGCCAGCAGCTTCGATTTCGGACAGGGCCGAAAGACCCAGTACTTC. As protein: CASSFDFGQGRKTQYF.

The rearrangement links TRBV6-1 to TRBJ2-4; possible D gene TRBD2, 6 bases. Germline CDR1 is MNHNS and CDR2 is SASEGT. The CDR3 runs 16 residues. V gave up 4 bases and J gave up 2 bases, with 15 bases separating them. The CDR3 loop is CASSVGRTTTKNIQYF. The CDR3 DNA reads as TGTGCCAGCAGTGTCGGACGGACTACGACCAAAAACATTCAGTACTTC.

The CDR3 sequence is CASSLQGVGDTEAFF. DNA of the CDR3: TGCGCCAGCAGCTTACAGGGAGTAGGTGACACTGAAGCTTTCTTT. The chain has TRBV5-1 and TRBJ1-1; TRBD1 might be the D (6 bases). This CDR3 has 15 amino acids. V was pared by 2 bases and J by 3 bases, with 14 bases between. Germline V gene sequence: CDR1 SGHRS, CDR2 YFSETQ.

The chain is built from TRBV10-2 and TRBJ1-1; 8 bases line up with TRBD1. CDR3 length: 14 amino acids. The junction had 3 bases not matched to a gene; V was cut back by 0 bases and J by 6 bases. Germline values: CDR1 WSHSY, CDR2 SAAADI. CDR3 residues: CASSESQGVSEAFF. Written as DNA, the CDR3 is TGCGCCAGCAGTGAGTCACAGGGGGTCTCTGAAGCTTTCTTT.

V usage is TRBV18 and J usage is TRBJ2-3; 8 bases are shared with TRBD2. J gave up 0 bases and V 3 bases, and 5 bases lay outside the gene matches. From germline, CDR1 is KGHSH and CDR2 LQKENI. The CDR3 has 16 amino acids. The chain's CDR3 is CASSPVAGTSTDTQYF. DNA for the CDR3: TGTGCCAGCTCACCCGTAGCGGGGACTAGCACAGATACGCAGTATTTT.

This chain joins TRBV7-9 and TRBJ2-3, with no clear D. Trimming removed 3 bases from V and 4 bases from J, with 5 bases in between. CDR1 SEHNR and CDR2 FQNEAQ come from the germline V gene (reference sequence). The CDR3 loop spans 12 amino acids. CDR3 DNA sequence: TGTGCCAGCAGCTTCGGGTCAGATACGCAGTATTTT. Its protein is CASSFGSDTQYF.

The rearrangement joins TRBV6-5 to TRBJ1-2, with no clear D. CDR1 is MNHEY and CDR2 is SVGAGI in the germline V gene. The CDR3 is made up of 13 amino acids. Trimming removed 0 bases at V and 8 bases at J, with 10 bases between. The CDR3 bases are TGTGCCAGCAGTTACTCCAGTATCCGGGGCTACACCTTC. Translated, it gives CASSYSSIRGYTF.

The chain uses TRBV9 and TRBJ1-2, with 10 nucleotides matching TRBD1. CDR1 and CDR2 (germline): SGDLS, YYNGEE. This CDR3 region has 15 residues. After removal of 3 bases from V and 2 bases from J, the junction contained 4 bases not matched to a gene. CDR3 DNA sequence: TGTGCCAGCAGCGACCGGGACAGGGGCAACTATGGCTACACCTTC. Protein: CASSDRDRGNYGYTF.